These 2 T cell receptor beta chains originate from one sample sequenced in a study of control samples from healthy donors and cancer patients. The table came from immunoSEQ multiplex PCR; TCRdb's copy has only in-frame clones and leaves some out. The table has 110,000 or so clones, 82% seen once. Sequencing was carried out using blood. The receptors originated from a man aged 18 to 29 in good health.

The chain's CDR3 is CASSQGSGGRETQYF. CDR3 DNA: TGCGCCAGCAGTCAGGGTAGCGGGGGGAGAGAGACCCAGTACTTC. The chain recombines TRBV23-1 with TRBJ2-5; 10 positions agree with TRBD2. TRBV23-1 is an open reading frame whose function is uncertain. This CDR3 has 15 residues. Germline trimming cut 3 bases from V and 4 bases from J; bases unmatched to any gene: 5.

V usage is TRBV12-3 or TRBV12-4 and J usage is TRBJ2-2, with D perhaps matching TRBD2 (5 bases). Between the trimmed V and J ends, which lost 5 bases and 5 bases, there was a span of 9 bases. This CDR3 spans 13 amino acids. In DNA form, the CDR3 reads TGTGCCAGCAGTCGTAGCGTAACCGGGGAGCTGTTTTTT. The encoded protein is CASSRSVTGELFF.